The 20 T cell receptor beta chains presented below share a single source sample, sequenced in a study of T cell repertoires in ileal Crohn's disease. The time point is: neoterminal ileum biopsy at postoperative endoscopy, about 6 months after surgery. Sequencing used immunoSEQ multiplex PCR; TCRdb keeps in-frame clones, though not all of them. The table includes about 10,000 clones, about four fifths detected once. The sequenced sample was ileal tissue. The receptor set was obtained from an adult with Crohn's disease.

The chain recombines TRBV5-1 with TRBJ1-5; perhaps TRBD1 as D (5 bases). The CDR3 consists of 15 residues. Trimming took off 0 bases at V and 2 bases at J, with 9 bases between the two ends. The germline V gene encodes CDR1 SGHRS and CDR2 YFSETQ. The CDR3 DNA reads TGCGCCAGCAGCTTGGACGTAGGGGGCAATCAGCCCCAGCATTTT. Translation: CASSLDVGGNQPQHF. The variable domain in full, completed from reference TRBV5-1 and TRBJ1-5, reads KAGVTQTPRYLIKTRGQQVTLSCSPISGHRSVSWYQQTPGQGLQFLFEYFSETQRNKGNFPGRFSGRQFSNSRSEMNVSTLELGDSALYLCASSLDVGGNQPQHFGDGTRLSIL.

This clone was counted a single time. This chain uses TRBV19 with TRBJ1-1, with a tentative D call TRBD1 (5 bases). The ends were cut back, 11 bases at V and 5 bases at J, with 21 bases in the middle. From germline, CDR1 is LNHDA and CDR2 SQIVND (reference sequence). This CDR3 is built from 14 residues. Here the CDR3 DNA reads TGTGCCGCTGCGGTCGGGGGGGTTGGGACTGAAGCTTTCTTT. It codes for CAAAVGGVGTEAFF.

This clone occurred once. This chain joins TRBV6-4 and TRBJ2-3, with 8 bases aligning to TRBD2. Germline CDR1 is MRHNA and CDR2 is SNTAGT. This CDR3 comprises 16 residues. With 4 bases clipped from V and 2 bases from J, the junction kept 8 bases outside the gene matches. The DNA for the CDR3 is TGTGCCAGCAGTGGCTCAGCGGGGGAACTCACAGATACGCAGTATTTT. Translated, it gives CASSGSAGELTDTQYF.

The chain is built from TRBV4-1 and TRBJ1-2, with 11 bases aligning to TRBD1. The CDR3 runs 15 residues. The trim removed 2 bases at V and 7 bases at J, leaving 6 bases unmatched. CDR1 and CDR2 (germline): MGHRA, YSYEKL. CDR3: CASSQFRDRGAGYTF. Here the CDR3 DNA reads TGCGCCAGCAGCCAATTTCGGGACAGGGGGGCTGGCTACACCTTC.

This chain connects TRBV7-2 to TRBJ1-6; D is unresolved. V was cut by 3 bases and J by 11 bases, with 11 bases left in between. Germline values: CDR1 SGHTA, CDR2 FQGNSA. This CDR3 region has 13 residues. The CDR3 DNA follows: TGTGCCAGCAGCTTGTACAGCAGGCCACCCCTCCACTTT. The encoded protein is CASSLYSRPPLHF.

The chain couples TRBV7-2 to TRBJ1-4; 9 bases fit TRBD1. This CDR3 has 18 residues. V shed 2 bases, J shed 0 bases, and the junction held 7 bases outside the gene matches. Germline CDR1 and CDR2: SGHTA and FQGNSA. CDR3 region: CASSLRGQGGSTNEKLFF. The CDR3 DNA follows: TGTGCCAGCAGCTTACGGGGACAGGGAGGGTCAACTAATGAAAAACTGTTTTTT.

The J gene is TRBJ1-1, the V gene TRBV10-2, with D tentatively TRBD1 (6 bases). Per the germline V gene, CDR1 is WSHSY and CDR2 is SAAADI. The CDR3 is 11 amino acids. The CDR3 loop is CAAGGLTEAFF. Here the CDR3 DNA reads TGCGCGGCCGGGGGGCTGACTGAAGCTTTCTTT.

This clone was detected once. The chain couples TRBV7-2 to TRBJ1-2, with 7 bases aligning to TRBD1. The V segment lost 3 bases and the J segment 14 bases; nucleotides outside the gene matches: 12. This CDR3 is 13 amino acids long. Germline V gene lookup returns CDR1 SGHTA and CDR2 FQGNSA. The CDR3, as DNA: TGTGCCAGCAGCTTGACAGGGAGAACGGTATTAACCTTC. This sequence encodes CASSLTGRTVLTF. Based on the CDR3 plus reference TRBV7-2 and TRBJ1-2, the full variable domain is GAGVSQSPSNKVTEKGKDVELRCDPISGHTALYWYRQSLGQGLEFLIYFQGNSAPDKSGLPSDRFSAERTGGSVSTLTIQRTQQEDSAVYLCASSLTGRTVLTFGSGTRLTVV.

The chain links TRBV5-1 to TRBJ1-1; D gene unclear. V was cut by 4 bases and J by 1 base, with 8 bases left in between. This CDR3 is 13 amino acids long. Germline CDR1 SGHRS, CDR2 YFSETQ. For the CDR3, the DNA is TGCGCCAGCAGCGCCTTAGAGAACACTGAAGCTTTCTTT. This sequence encodes CASSALENTEAFF. The complete variable domain, with remaining parts taken from reference TRBV5-1 and TRBJ1-1, reads KAGVTQTPRYLIKTRGQQVTLSCSPISGHRSVSWYQQTPGQGLQFLFEYFSETQRNKGNFPGRFSGRQFSNSRSEMNVSTLELGDSALYLCASSALENTEAFFGQGTRLTVV.

The V gene is TRBV18, the J gene TRBJ1-1; the D gene is possibly TRBD1 (5 bases). CDR1 and CDR2 (germline): KGHSH, LQKENI. CDR3 length: 17 amino acids. Trimming removed 3 bases from V and 4 bases from J, with 21 bases in between. CDR3 protein: CASSPNDSGGTGTEAFF. The CDR3 DNA sequence: TGTGCCAGCTCACCTAATGACAGTGGCGGGACGGGCACTGAAGCTTTCTTT.

The DNA of the CDR3 is TGTGCCAGCAGTGAGTCTAGCGGGGGCCAAGAGACCCAGTACTTC. This encodes CASSESSGGQETQYF. This rearrangement joins TRBV6-4 to TRBJ2-5; 10 nucleotides agree with TRBD2. J gave up 1 base and V 3 bases, and 2 bases lay outside the gene matches. This CDR3 is 15 amino acids long. CDR1 is MRHNA and CDR2 is SNTAGT in the germline V gene.

In its sample, this clone was seen once. The CDR3 sequence: CASSELAAVRETQYF. The CDR3 DNA sequence: TGTGCCAGCAGTGAACTGGCGGCGGTGCGGGAGACCCAGTACTTC. This chain connects TRBV2 to TRBJ2-5; D is unclear. V lost 2 bases to trimming and J lost 5 bases, with 15 bases between them. The germline V gene has CDR1 SNHLY and CDR2 FYNNEI. This CDR3 is 15 amino acids long. Combining the CDR3 with reference TRBV2 and TRBJ2-5 gives the whole variable domain EPEVTQTPSHQVTQMGQEVILRCVPISNHLYFYWYRQILGQKVEFLVSFYNNEISEKSEIFDDQFSVERPDGSNFTLKIRSTKLEDSAMYFCASSELAAVRETQYFGPGTRLLVL.

The V gene is TRBV11-2, the J gene TRBJ2-5; TRBD1 agrees at 7 bases. After removal of 7 bases from V and 7 bases from J, the junction contained 9 bases not matched to a gene. Germline-derived CDR1 and CDR2 are SGHAT and FQNNGV. The CDR3 runs 13 residues. The CDR3 loop is CASKEQGEGTQYF. In DNA form, the CDR3 reads TGTGCCAGCAAGGAGCAGGGGGAAGGGACCCAGTACTTC.

The chain joins TRBV30 to TRBJ1-6; 7 bases are a match to TRBD1. The germline gives CDR1 GTSNPN, CDR2 SVGIG (reference sequence). This CDR3 has 16 residues. Losses at the gene ends were 0 bases for V and 6 bases for J; bases not matched to a gene: 8. The CDR3 protein is CAWSVLRAGGNSPLHF. As DNA, the CDR3 is TGTGCCTGGAGTGTACTTCGGGCAGGGGGTAATTCACCCCTCCACTTT.

This sequence joins TRBV5-6 and TRBJ1-1; 8 bases are shared with TRBD1. Germline V gene lookup returns CDR1 SGHDT and CDR2 YYEEEE. V gave up 0 bases and J gave up 10 bases; unmatched junction bases: 11. The CDR3 covers 15 residues. The CDR3 DNA sequence: TGTGCCAGCAGCTTGGGTGGCAGGGGGCCGATGGGAGCTTTCTTT. Translated: CASSLGGRGPMGAFF.

The rearrangement joins TRBV19 to TRBJ1-5, with 7 bases matching TRBD1. This CDR3 is 13 amino acids long. J lost 16 bases, V lost 0 bases, and 9 bases had no gene match. Germline CDR1 and CDR2: LNHDA and SQIVND (reference sequence). The CDR3 nucleotides read TGTGCCAGTAGTATAGAAGGAGCAGGGGGTCTCCATTTT. As protein: CASSIEGAGGLHF.

This chain uses TRBV28 with TRBJ1-1; a possible D gene is TRBD1 (6 bases). The CDR3 spans 15 residues. Germline V lookup: CDR1 MDHEN, CDR2 SYDVKM. Trimming removed 3 bases at V and 3 bases at J, with 14 bases between. As DNA, the CDR3 is TGTGCCAGCAGTTTTTGGACAGCTGGGGACACTGAAGCTTTCTTT. Protein sequence: CASSFWTAGDTEAFF.

The chain employs TRBV10-1 and TRBJ2-2; D might be TRBD1 (6 bases). V lost 5 bases and J 3 bases, leaving 10 bases between the germline ends. CDR1 is WNHNN, CDR2 SYGVQD, per germline (reference sequence). CDR3 length: 14 residues. For the CDR3, the DNA is TGCGCCAGCAGTCGGGCAGGGGACACCGGGGAGCTGTTTTTT. The encoded protein is CASSRAGDTGELFF.

V gene TRBV4-1 combines with J gene TRBJ2-4; D possibly corresponds to TRBD2 (6 bases). V was cut by 0 bases and J by 6 bases, with 9 bases left in between. The CDR3 runs to 14 residues. CDR1 and CDR2 (germline): MGHRA, YSYEKL. The CDR3 loop is CASSQDRRGNIQYF. The CDR3 bases are TGCGCCAGCAGCCAAGATCGGCGGGGAAACATTCAGTACTTC.

The gene calls are TRBV29-1 and TRBJ1-2; no clear D gene. CDR3 length equals 13 residues. Trimming cost V 1 base and J 6 bases, with 12 bases left between them. Germline lookup yields CDR1 SQVTM and CDR2 ANQGSEA. CDR3 bases: TGCAGCGTTGAAGCCCGACACGTACATGGCTACACCTTC. Amino acid sequence: CSVEARHVHGYTF.